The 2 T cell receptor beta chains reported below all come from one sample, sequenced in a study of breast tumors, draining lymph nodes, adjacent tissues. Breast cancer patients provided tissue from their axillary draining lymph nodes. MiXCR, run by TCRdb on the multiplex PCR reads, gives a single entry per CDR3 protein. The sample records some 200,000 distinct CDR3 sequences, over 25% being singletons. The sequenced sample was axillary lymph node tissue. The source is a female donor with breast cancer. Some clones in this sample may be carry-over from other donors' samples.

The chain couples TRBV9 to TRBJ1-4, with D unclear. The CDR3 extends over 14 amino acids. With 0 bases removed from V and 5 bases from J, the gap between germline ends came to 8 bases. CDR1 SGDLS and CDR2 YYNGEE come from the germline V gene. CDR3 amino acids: CASSVVMGNEKLFF. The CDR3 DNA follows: TGTGCCAGCAGCGTAGTTATGGGCAATGAAAAACTGTTTTTT.

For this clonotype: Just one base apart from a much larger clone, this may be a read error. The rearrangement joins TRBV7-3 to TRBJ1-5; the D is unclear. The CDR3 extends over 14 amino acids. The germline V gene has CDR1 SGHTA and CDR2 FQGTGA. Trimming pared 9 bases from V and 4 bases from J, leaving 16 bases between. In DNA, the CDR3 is TGTGCCAGAAGCCCCCCCGGGCCGAATCAGCCCCAGCATTTT. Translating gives CARSPPGPNQPQHF.